This T cell receptor beta chain emerged from a study of regulatory T cells in long-lasting Graves disease (dated by TCRdb to the early 2020s). About the investigation overall: Persistent Graves' disease meant more than 5 years of antithyroid drug treatment with TSH receptor autoantibodies that stayed positive. In the clinical cohort, patients with persistent Graves' disease had used antithyroid drugs for an average of roughly ten years. A total of around 35 samples were covered by TCR sequencing, comprising approximately 13 persistent and approximately 20 newly diagnosed Graves' disease patients. The study was registered as a clinical trial and conducted in China. Patients with persistent Graves' disease were compared with patients with newly diagnosed Graves' disease using TCR sequencing and RNA sequencing of peripheral blood.

The time point tag for this specimen amounts to: persistent/refractory GD, antithyroid drugs over 5 years with positive TRAb. RNA was extracted from PBMCs in TRIzol for both TCR sequencing and RNA sequencing. Graves' disease was diagnosed according to American Thyroid Association guidelines. The patients came from an endocrinology department in Xi'an, China. Each patient gave approximately 8.8 milliliters of peripheral blood, collected in an EDTA anticoagulant tube. PBMCs were isolated by Ficoll Paque Plus density gradient separation without further T cell sorting. An Agilent 2100 Bioanalyzer and agarose gel were used to check RNA quality, while a NanoDrop 2000 measured RNA concentration. The method was multiplex PCR. This sample was sequenced with an Illumina HiSeq 4000. To build TCR beta libraries, CDR3 regions were amplified by Arm-PCR using iRepertoire HTBI primers. Gel purification was performed on PCR products prior to sequencing. As for the original processing: Across samples, 55 to 80 TRBV and 14 TRBJ segments were identified and used for gene usage analysis of CDR3 amino acid clonotypes. COPE and FqMerger were used to merge the filtered high-quality paired reads into contigs. BLAST was used to align contigs to the IMGT TRBV, TRBD and TRBJ reference genes, and CDR3 was defined following IMGT. Highly expanded clones were defined as clonotypes with a frequency above 0.1%. Repertoire diversity was measured by Shannon entropy, and V-J evenness by the Gini coefficient. Public clonotypes were defined as clonotypes shared by more than one individual. TCRdb cleaned the public reads at Q25 with fastp, built clones with MiXCR and kept in-frame beta chains. Here each entry gathers all rows of one CDR3 protein and keeps the most common genes and DNA. These V and J calls are TCRdb output, not the study's own analysis. Here the sample has roughly 700,000 distinct CDR3 sequences; around 30% occur a single time. 35% to 55% of the sample is in the top ten clones.

Paper-wide results and their limitations: The study examined only peripheral blood because the primary lesion, thyroid tissue, could not be accessed. Compared with newly diagnosed patients, patients with persistent Graves' disease had lower TCR Shannon entropy and fewer highly expanded clones, which suggests clonal expansion. The small sample size was acknowledged by the authors as a limitation that may reduce accuracy. TRBV28, TRBJ1-2 and TRBJ2-5 were preferentially used in persistent disease, while TRBV20-1 and TRBJ2-1 were favored in newly diagnosed disease. Persistent patients shared more public clonotypes among themselves (around 3,000) than newly diagnosed patients did (approximately 870). Sequencing and analysis were limited to the TCR beta chain.

Regarding this clonotype: Its specific antigen is unknown. Per-base qualities were not stored, and no clone one base away is much larger.

Clipping removes 6 bases from V and 2 bases from J, with 4 as the unmatched junction base count. There are 13 amino acids in the CDR3, from cysteine to phenylalanine inclusive. Only CDR3 DNA is held: 39 bases, read in frame from base 1. Rearrangement joined TRBV12-3 or TRBV12-4 to TRBJ2-7, and 7 bases in between align with TRBD1. The origin of this receptor is a female donor with Graves disease. The sample here was peripheral blood mononuclear cells (PBMCs), taken when the disease was refractory, from a patient treated with antithyroid drugs. The CDR3 here reads CASRRGLTYEQYF. The nucleotide sequence reads as follows: TGTGCCAGCAGGAGGGGGCTTACCTACGAGCAGTACTTC.